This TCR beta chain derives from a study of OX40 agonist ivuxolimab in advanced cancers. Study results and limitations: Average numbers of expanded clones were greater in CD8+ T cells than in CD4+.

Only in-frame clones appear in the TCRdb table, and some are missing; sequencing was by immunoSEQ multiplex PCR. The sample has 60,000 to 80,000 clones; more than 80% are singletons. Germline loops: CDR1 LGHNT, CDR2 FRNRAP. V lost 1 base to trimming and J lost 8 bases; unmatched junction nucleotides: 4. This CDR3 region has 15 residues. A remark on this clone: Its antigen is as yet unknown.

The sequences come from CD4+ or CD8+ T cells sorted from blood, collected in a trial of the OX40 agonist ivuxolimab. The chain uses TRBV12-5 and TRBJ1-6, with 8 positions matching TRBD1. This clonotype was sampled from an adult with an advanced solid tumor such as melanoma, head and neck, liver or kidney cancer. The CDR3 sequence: CASGLGQGADSPLHF. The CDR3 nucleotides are TGTGCTAGTGGTTTGGGCCAGGGGGCAGATTCACCCCTCCACTTT.